This passage covers 16 T cell receptor beta chains from one sample sequenced in a study of CD8 T cells in ankylosing spondylitis. MiXCR, run by TCRdb on the 5' RACE reads, gives a single entry per CDR3 protein. The table shows just over 300,000 distinct CDR3 sequences, with less than 25% occurring only once. Material for sequencing was blood, either unsorted or a sorted T cell fraction (not recorded which). These receptors were taken from a female donor with ankylosing spondylitis or in good health (not recorded which).

DNA of the CDR3: TGTGCCAGCTCACCCTCCGCCCTAGCGGACAATGAGCAGTTCTTC. This sequence encodes CASSPSALADNEQFF. J is TRBJ2-1 and V is TRBV18; TRBD2 matches 7 bases. The CDR3 loop spans 15 amino acids. V lost 3 bases and J lost 5; bases outside the gene matches: 7. CDR1 and CDR2 (germline): KGHSH, LQKENI.

This clonotype was counted between two and nine times. This chain uses TRBV20-1 with TRBJ2-1; no clear D. CDR1 is DFQATT and CDR2 is SNEGSKA in the germline V gene (reference sequence). V lost 7 bases and J lost 5, with 12 bases in between. The CDR3 is 12 amino acids. This CDR3 reads CSGNGMNNEQFF. The CDR3 DNA is TGCAGTGGCAATGGGATGAACAATGAGCAGTTCTTC.

This clonotype was counted ten times or more. The rearrangement links TRBV12-3 or TRBV12-4 to TRBJ2-3, with D perhaps TRBD2 (6 bases). The CDR3 consists of 15 residues. The V end lost 1 base, the J end lost 0 bases, and 8 bases lay between the germline ends. The CDR3 here is CASSLGGDSTDTQYF. The CDR3 bases are TGTGCCAGCAGTTTAGGCGGGGATAGCACAGATACGCAGTATTTT.

CDR3 sequence (DNA): TGCAGTGCTACGTCCGGGCGGGAGGGGTACAATGAGCAGTTCTTC. This sequence encodes CSATSGREGYNEQFF. This chain uses TRBV20-1 with TRBJ2-1, with 9 bases that match TRBD2. Germline CDR1 reads DFQATT; CDR2 reads SNEGSKA (reference sequence). CDR3 length: 15 amino acids. The V gene end was trimmed by 4 bases and the J gene end by 4 bases; junction bases not matched to a gene: 8.

This sequence joins TRBV11-2 and TRBJ2-1, with no clear D. Germline V gives CDR1 SGHAT, CDR2 FQNNGV. With 1 base removed from V and 0 bases from J, the gap between germline ends came to 13 bases. The CDR3 runs to 17 residues. The CDR3 is CASSLAGLKSSYNEQFF. The CDR3 DNA reads TGTGCCAGCAGCTTAGCAGGTCTGAAGAGCTCCTACAATGAGCAGTTCTTC.

The chain carries TRBV12-3 or TRBV12-4 and TRBJ1-5; D possibly corresponds to TRBD1 (5 bases). The V gene lost 6 bases and the J gene lost 4 bases, with 13 bases spanning the gap. This CDR3 region has 14 residues. CDR3 DNA: TGTGCCAGCAGCCGGGGGACCCTTAATCAGCCCCAGCATTTT. Protein: CASSRGTLNQPQHF.

The V and J genes are TRBV7-2 and TRBJ2-7, with D perhaps being TRBD1 or TRBD2 (5 bases each). Per the germline V gene, CDR1 is SGHTA and CDR2 is FQGNSA. This CDR3 is built from 15 residues. The V gene lost 5 bases and the J gene lost 3 bases, with 17 bases spanning the gap. The CDR3 nucleotides read TGTGCCAGCAGCCCTCGGGACGGTTCTTACTACGAGCAGTACTTC. Its translation is CASSPRDGSYYEQYF.

This clonotype was seen at least ten times. The V gene is TRBV6-5, the J gene TRBJ1-2, with TRBD1 as a possible D gene (6 bases). Trimming pared 2 bases from V and 8 bases from J, leaving 15 bases between. Germline lookup yields CDR1 MNHEY and CDR2 SVGAGI. This CDR3 spans 14 amino acids. CDR3 amino acids: CASSYGGRMGGYTF. DNA for the CDR3: TGTGCCAGCAGTTACGGGGGCCGGATGGGGGGCTACACCTTC.

In this sample, this clonotype turned up many times. The V and J genes are TRBV3-1 and TRBJ2-1; 10 bases line up with TRBD2. V trimming: 1 base; J trimming: 2 bases; junction bases outside the gene matches: 14. CDR1 is LGHDT and CDR2 is YNNKEL in the germline V gene (reference sequence). This CDR3 comprises 20 residues. This chain's CDR3 is CASSQALAPSGRGPYNEQFF. CDR3 in DNA: TGTGCCAGCAGCCAAGCCTTAGCCCCTAGCGGGAGAGGCCCCTACAATGAGCAGTTCTTC.

There are many counts of this clonotype. The chain has TRBV20-1 and TRBJ1-6; D perhaps matches TRBD1 (6 bases). Germline V gene sequence: CDR1 DFQATT, CDR2 SNEGSKA (reference sequence). The V end lost 2 bases, the J end lost 8 bases, and 13 bases lay between the germline ends. This CDR3 is built from 14 residues. The CDR3 DNA reads as TGCAGTGCTAGACTCGGGACACAGGATTCACCCCTCCACTTT. This gives the protein CSARLGTQDSPLHF.

This clonotype was observed many times. The gene calls are TRBV10-3 and TRBJ2-7, with TRBD2 matching 7 bases. The J segment lost 2 bases and the V segment lost 2 bases, leaving 6 bases of the junction unmatched. The CDR3 spans 15 residues. Germline V CDR1 and CDR2: ENHRY, SYGVKD. The chain's CDR3 is CAISESGEEPYEQYF. The CDR3 bases are TGTGCCATCAGTGAGAGCGGGGAAGAACCCTACGAGCAGTACTTC.

This rearrangement joins TRBV5-1 to TRBJ2-6; 9 nucleotides line up with TRBD1. The CDR3 covers 17 residues. J was trimmed by 1 base and V by 3 bases; bases with no gene match: 5. Germline V gives CDR1 SGHRS, CDR2 YFSETQ. CDR3 nucleotides: TGCGCCAGCAGCTCGGGACAGGGAGGGTCTGGGGCCAACGTCCTGACTTTC. As protein: CASSSGQGGSGANVLTF. Full variable domain (remainder filled in from reference TRBV5-1 and TRBJ2-6): KAGVTQTPRYLIKTRGQQVTLSCSPISGHRSVSWYQQTPGQGLQFLFEYFSETQRNKGNFPGRFSGRQFSNSRSEMNVSTLELGDSALYLCASSSGQGGSGANVLTFGAGSRLTVL.

CDR3 protein: CASSVTRAGEQFF. As DNA, the CDR3 is TGTGCCAGCAGCGTTACGCGAGCCGGTGAGCAGTTCTTC. The chain combines TRBV7-2 with TRBJ2-1; D unclear. Germline CDR1 is SGHTA and CDR2 is FQGNSA. The CDR3 is 13 residues long. Trimming shortened V by 5 bases and J by 9 bases, and 14 bases separated the two germline ends.

At least ten counts were recorded for this clonotype. The rearrangement links TRBV29-1 to TRBJ1-2, with a possible D match to TRBD1 (5 bases). The CDR3 contains 12 residues. With 8 bases removed from V and 3 bases from J, the gap between germline ends came to 13 bases. CDR1 is SQVTM and CDR2 is ANQGSEA in the germline V gene. CDR3 nucleotides: TGCAGCACCGTTCAGGGTGACTATGGCTACACCTTC. This codes for CSTVQGDYGYTF.

In its sample, this clonotype was seen many times. V is TRBV7-8 and J is TRBJ2-1; D call uncertain. Germline lookup yields CDR1 SGHVS and CDR2 FQNEAQ. CDR3 size: 13 residues. The V gene lost 5 bases and the J gene lost 8 bases, with 13 bases spanning the gap. The CDR3 nucleotides read TGTGCCAGCAGCAAACCCCAGTCGGATGAGCAGTTCTTC. It encodes CASSKPQSDEQFF.

This clonotype was observed a handful of times. This chain links TRBV7-2 with TRBJ2-6; D remains unclear. Germline V gene data show CDR1 as SGHTA and CDR2 as FQGNSA. Trimming took off 1 base at V and 0 bases at J, with 4 bases between the two ends. This CDR3 spans 15 amino acids. This CDR3 reads CASSLGLSGANVLTF. The DNA for the CDR3 is TGTGCCAGCAGCTTAGGGCTCTCTGGGGCCAACGTCCTGACTTTC.